This TCR beta chain was recorded in a study of T cell responses to AZD1222 COVID-19 vaccine. Study observations and caveats: In all cases, repertoires were sampled only after the peak T cell response.

Only in-frame clones appear in the TCRdb table, and some are missing; sequencing was by immunoSEQ multiplex PCR. The table has around 130,000 clones, 80% to 90% seen once. Of note for this clone: Its antigen is not identified.

CDR1 is SGHNT and CDR2 is YENEEA in the germline V gene. The CDR3 spans 15 residues. V was clipped by 4 bases and J by 0 bases, with 10 bases between them. This specimen consisted of peripheral blood, obtained 28 days after the second AZD1222 dose. The TCR sequence derives from an adult who received the AZD1222 COVID-19 vaccine. V and J are TRBV11-3 and TRBJ2-4; D remains ambiguous. The CDR3 loop is CASSSVRLAKNIQYF. The DNA of the CDR3 is TGTGCCAGCAGCTCAGTACGGCTAGCCAAAAACATTCAGTACTTC.